The T cell receptor (beta chain) described here comes from a study of T cell changes during pregnancy in multiple sclerosis. Profiled with immunoSEQ multiplex PCR; TCRdb holds only in-frame clones, not every one. This table has about 69,000 clones, roughly nine tenths appearing once. Germline CDR1 reads SGHRS; CDR2 reads YFSETQ. This CDR3 is 17 amino acids long. After removal of 4 bases from V and 2 bases from J, the junction contained 10 bases not matched to a gene. V is TRBV5-1 and J is TRBJ2-3, with 10 bases identical to TRBD2. This specimen consisted of CD4+ T cells from peripheral blood mononuclear cells, obtained in the third trimester of pregnancy. The sequence derives from a female donor in good health, enrolled as a control in a pregnancy study. The CDR3 spells CASSISRTSGSTDTQYF. The CDR3 DNA reads TGCGCCAGCAGCATCTCACGGACTAGCGGATCCACAGATACGCAGTATTTT.